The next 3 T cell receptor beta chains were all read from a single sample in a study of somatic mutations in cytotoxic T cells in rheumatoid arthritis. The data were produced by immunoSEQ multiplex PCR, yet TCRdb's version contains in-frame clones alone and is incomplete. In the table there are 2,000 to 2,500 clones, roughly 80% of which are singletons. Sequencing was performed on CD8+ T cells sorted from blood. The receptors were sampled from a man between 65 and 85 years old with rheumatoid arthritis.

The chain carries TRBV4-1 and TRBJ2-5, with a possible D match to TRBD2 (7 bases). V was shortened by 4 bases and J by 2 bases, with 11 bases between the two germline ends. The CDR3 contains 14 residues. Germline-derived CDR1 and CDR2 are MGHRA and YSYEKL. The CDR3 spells CASSPGGLQETQYF. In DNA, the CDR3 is TGCGCCAGCAGCCCGGGGGGCCTACAAGAGACCCAGTACTTC.

This CDR3 reads CASRPRAGELFGSPLHF. DNA for the CDR3: TGTGCCAGCAGACCCCGGGCAGGGGAGTTGTTTGGATCACCCCTCCACTTT. V usage is TRBV2 and J usage is TRBJ1-6, with D tentatively TRBD1 (6 bases). V was pared by 6 bases and J by 10 bases, with 25 bases between. The V gene's germline CDR1 is SNHLY and CDR2 FYNNEI. The CDR3 runs to 17 residues.

In DNA, the CDR3 is TGTGCCAGCACCTTGGGCAGGGGCCAAGAGACCCAGTACTTC. It yields the protein CASTLGRGQETQYF. V gene TRBV6-1 combines with J gene TRBJ2-5; possible D gene TRBD1, 6 bases. CDR1 and CDR2 from the germline V gene are MNHNS and SASEGT. The CDR3 is 14 amino acids. V was trimmed by 7 bases and J by 1 base, leaving 13 bases between them.